This is a list of T cell receptor beta chains from one sample in a study of shared clonotypes between healthy human individuals. Produced via immunoSEQ multiplex PCR; TCRdb's table is partial and in-frame only. This table has hundreds of thousands of clones, around 78% appearing once. The sample consisted of PBMCs. The origin of the receptors is a woman in her 40s in good health. Some clones in this sample may be carry-over from other donors' samples. CDR3s leave out the opening cysteine and the closing phenylalanine or tryptophan. Each record gives: V gene, clone size, J gene, CDR3 protein. Size values are once, few and many counts, or a class for expanded clones, and some rows have none.

v_gene: TRBV27
abundance: NA
j_gene: TRBJ2-7
CDR3aa: ASSLSPGLAGREQY

v_gene: TRBV19
abundance: NA
j_gene: TRBJ2-2
CDR3aa: ASRQRRGTGELF

v_gene: TRBV7-9
abundance: NA
j_gene: TRBJ2-7
CDR3aa: ASSLAGGGEQY

v_gene: TRBV19
abundance: few
j_gene: TRBJ2-3
CDR3aa: ASSIPRLQDTQY

v_gene: TRBV4-3
abundance: NA
j_gene: TRBJ2-7
CDR3aa: ASSQVGPPDPAAYEQY

v_gene: TRBV2
abundance: NA
j_gene: TRBJ1-1
CDR3aa: ASSPQGAMVNTEAF

v_gene: TRBV5-4
abundance: NA
j_gene: TRBJ1-1
CDR3aa: ASSLGGGLMNTEAF

v_gene: TRBV29-1
abundance: NA
j_gene: TRBJ2-2
CDR3aa: SVKSGTGNTGELF

v_gene: TRBV15
abundance: many
j_gene: TRBJ2-7
CDR3aa: ATSRDVLAGGEQY

v_gene: TRBV18
abundance: NA
j_gene: TRBJ1-1
CDR3aa: ASSPSGTANTEAF

v_gene: TRBV6-5
abundance: NA
j_gene: TRBJ1-2
CDR3aa: ASSYSAQLGSSGYT